What follows are 6 T cell receptor beta chains derived from one specimen sequenced in a study of blood T cell repertoires in COVID-19. Here immunoSEQ multiplex PCR was the method, and the copy in TCRdb shows in-frame clones only, minus some. The sample has some 170,000 clones, 87% seen once. The material sequenced was peripheral blood. Receptors originate from a woman aged 55-70 years who had recovered from COVID-19.

V gene TRBV6-1 combines with J gene TRBJ2-2; TRBD1 agrees at 7 bases. With 0 bases clipped from V and 5 bases from J, the junction kept 12 bases outside the gene matches. Germline loops: CDR1 MNHNS, CDR2 SASEGT. The CDR3 covers 18 residues. Here the CDR3 reads CASSEASPGQAKTGELFF. CDR3 bases: TGTGCCAGCAGTGAAGCCTCGCCAGGACAGGCTAAGACCGGGGAGCTGTTTTTT.

This sequence joins TRBV19 and TRBJ2-1; TRBD2 aligns across 9 bases. The CDR3 covers 16 residues. V was pared by 3 bases and J by 10 bases, with 13 bases of the junction left unmatched. CDR1 and CDR2 from the germline V gene are LNHDA and SQIVND (reference sequence). The CDR3 region is CASSIPLGSGGGEQFF. The CDR3, as DNA: TGTGCCAGTAGTATCCCCCTGGGTAGCGGGGGTGGAGAGCAGTTCTTC.

The rearrangement uses TRBV5-1 and TRBJ2-7, with a possible D match to TRBD1 (5 bases). The V gene lost 0 bases and the J gene lost 0 bases, with 10 bases spanning the gap. Germline V gene data show CDR1 as SGHRS and CDR2 as YFSETQ. The CDR3 spans 15 residues. CDR3 coding DNA: TGCGCCAGCAGCTTGGGACAGTCGAGCTCCTACGAGCAGTACTTC. Translation gives CASSLGQSSSYEQYF.

The gene calls are TRBV10-3 and TRBJ1-5; 9 bases are a match to TRBD1. Germline CDR1 ENHRY, CDR2 SYGVKD. CDR3 size: 14 residues. V lost 8 bases, J lost 0 bases, and 2 bases stayed unmatched. DNA for the CDR3: TGTGCCATCGGACAGGGGAATAGCAATCAGCCCCAGCATTTT. Its protein is CAIGQGNSNQPQHF.

The V call is TRBV10-1, the J call TRBJ1-3, with D maybe TRBD1 (5 bases). The length of the CDR3 is 14 residues. V lost 3 bases to trimming and J lost 4 bases, with 10 bases between them. Germline values: CDR1 WNHNN, CDR2 SYGVQD (reference sequence). The chain's CDR3 is CASSDGGYGNTIYF. In DNA, the CDR3 is TGCGCCAGCAGTGATGGGGGGTACGGAAACACCATATATTTT.

The J gene is TRBJ1-2, the V gene TRBV10-1; 10 bases are a match to TRBD1. The CDR3 has 13 amino acids. Trimming cost V 6 bases and J 4 bases; bases outside gene matches: 2. Germline assignment: CDR1 WNHNN and CDR2 SYGVQD (reference sequence). The CDR3 DNA reads as TGCGCCAGCAGCCGGACAGGGGGCTATGGCTACACCTTC. Protein product: CASSRTGGYGYTF.